The sequence of this T cell receptor (beta chain) was determined in a study of brain T cells in children with intractable seizures. Findings and caveats of the study: Only CDR3 sequence similarity suggested viral specificity, without known HCMV serostatus. Clones missing pre-surgery may reflect undersampling of that blood sample.

In regard to this clone: Its antigen is unknown.

TCRdb keeps only in-frame clones here, not all; method: immunoSEQ multiplex PCR. The data contain 60,000 to 65,000 clones, roughly 95% of them singletons. The sequenced cases were selected for having the highest brain T cell transcript signatures. At least one anti-epileptic drug was given before surgery. The CDR3 contains 13 residues. V was trimmed by 8 bases and J by 9 bases, leaving 20 bases between them. Sample: peripheral blood, taken at surgery. This chain uses TRBV12-3 or TRBV12-4 with TRBJ2-7; D unclear. The sequence was obtained from a boy under two years old with focal cortical dysplasia and intractable seizures. This CDR3 reads CASGRARPKVQYF. CDR3 sequence (DNA): TGTGCCAGCGGTCGGGCGAGGCCCAAGGTGCAGTACTTC.